This TCR beta chain originates from a study of blood T cells in healthy people across ages. V was clipped by 3 bases and J by 4 bases; unmatched bases: 9. Germline V CDR1 and CDR2: SGHTA, FQGNSA. The CDR3 loop spans 15 amino acids. A J-beta primer mix and a sample-barcoded 5' primer were used in a second PCR of about 7 to 11 cycles. A template-switch adaptor with 12 random nucleotides tagged each cDNA molecule. TCRdb re-analysed the 5' RACE reads in MiXCR, keeping a single row per CDR3 protein. Seen here are roughly 700,000 distinct CDR3 sequences, approximately 50% observed once, and the top ten hold around 32%. A few counts support this clonotype.

The gene calls are TRBV7-2 and TRBJ2-7; TRBD2 matches 7 bases. The origin of this receptor is a woman aged 60-75 years in good health. The material sequenced was blood. The CDR3 region is CASSFPRGGGYEQYF. In nucleotides, the CDR3 is TGTGCCAGCAGCTTCCCTCGTGGGGGGGGGTACGAGCAGTACTTC. The full variable domain, its missing parts supplied by reference TRBV7-2 and TRBJ2-7, is GAGVSQSPSNKVTEKGKDVELRCDPISGHTALYWYRQSLGQGLEFLIYFQGNSAPDKSGLPSDRFSAERTGGSVSTLTIQRTQQEDSAVYLCASSFPRGGGYEQYFGPGTRLTVT.